This entry describes one T cell receptor beta chain. Its target is not known. Germline loops: CDR1 LGHDT, CDR2 YNNKEL (reference sequence). The trim removed 3 bases at V and 7 bases at J, leaving 11 bases unmatched. This CDR3 contains 16 residues. Via MiXCR, TCRdb re-called the 5' RACE reads, giving one row per CDR3 protein. The profile shows fewer than 90,000 distinct CDR3 sequences, about 13% of them singletons. The data stem from a study of T-cell memory formation after mild COVID-19. Looking at the study overall: TCR clusters were largely donor specific.

Regarding the study as a whole: Clones that got smaller from day 15 to 85 had even CD4/CD8, while clones growing later tipped toward CD4+. Shrinking CD4+ clones resided mostly in CM and EM, and CD8+ ones in EMRA. Researchers found some responding clones in pre-infection memory, a sign that cross-reactive memory joined.

The chain links TRBV3-1 to TRBJ2-3; 9 bases agree with TRBD2. This sequence originates from a man younger than 30 who had mild COVID-19 (a few samples of this study predate the infection). Cell type and time point are not known. The specimen was PBMCs or a T cell subset sorted from them (not recorded which). CDR3 sequence reads: CASSQAIAGEANTQYF. The CDR3 DNA reads TGTGCCAGCAGCCAGGCCATAGCGGGGGAAGCAAATACGCAGTATTTT.